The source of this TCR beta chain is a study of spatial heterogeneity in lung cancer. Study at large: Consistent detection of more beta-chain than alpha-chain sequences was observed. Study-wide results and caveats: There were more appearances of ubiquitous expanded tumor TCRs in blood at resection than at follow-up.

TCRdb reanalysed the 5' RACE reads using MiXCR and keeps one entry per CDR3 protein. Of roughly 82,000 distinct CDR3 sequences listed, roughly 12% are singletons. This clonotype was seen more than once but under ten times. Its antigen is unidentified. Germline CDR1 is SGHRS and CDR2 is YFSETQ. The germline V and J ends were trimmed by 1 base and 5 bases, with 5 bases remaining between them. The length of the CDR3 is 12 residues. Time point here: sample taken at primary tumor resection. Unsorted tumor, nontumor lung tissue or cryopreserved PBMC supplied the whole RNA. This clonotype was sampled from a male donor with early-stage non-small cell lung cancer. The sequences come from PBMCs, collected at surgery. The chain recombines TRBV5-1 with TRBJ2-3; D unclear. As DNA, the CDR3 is TGCGCCAGCAGCTTGTCCGTAGATACGCAGTATTTT. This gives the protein CASSLSVDTQYF.